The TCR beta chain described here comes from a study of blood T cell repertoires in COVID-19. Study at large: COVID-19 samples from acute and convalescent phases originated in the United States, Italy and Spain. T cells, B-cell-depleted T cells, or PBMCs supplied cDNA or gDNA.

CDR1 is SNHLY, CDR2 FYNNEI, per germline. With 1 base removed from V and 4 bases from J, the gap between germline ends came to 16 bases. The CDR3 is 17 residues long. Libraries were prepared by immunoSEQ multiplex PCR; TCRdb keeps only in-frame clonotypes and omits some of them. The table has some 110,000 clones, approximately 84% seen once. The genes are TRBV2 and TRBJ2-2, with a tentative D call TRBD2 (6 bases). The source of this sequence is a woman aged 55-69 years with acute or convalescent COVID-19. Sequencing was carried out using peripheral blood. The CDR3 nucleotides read TGTGCCAGCAGTGAAGGCCGCGGGGCCTCGGGCACCGGGGAGCTGTTTTTT. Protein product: CASSEGRGASGTGELFF. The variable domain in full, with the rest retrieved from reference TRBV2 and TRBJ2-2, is EPEVTQTPSHQVTQMGQEVILRCVPISNHLYFYWYRQILGQKVEFLVSFYNNEISEKSEIFDDQFSVERPDGSNFTLKIRSTKLEDSAMYFCASSEGRGASGTGELFFGEGSRLTVL.